This T cell receptor (beta chain) was obtained from a study of T cells in Graves' hyperthyroidism and ophthalmopathy. Whole-study results and caveats: The model's output predicted ophthalmopathy at a median of 6.5 months prior to onset.

Template material for amplifying TCR beta CDR3 regions consisted of RNA transcripts. The HTBI primer set was used in a first-round RT-PCR of the TCR CDR3. TCRdb independently ran MiXCR on the multiplex PCR reads; one entry per CDR3 protein. Altogether roughly 170,000 distinct CDR3 sequences are present, more than 15% being singletons, with the ten largest covering roughly 29%. Absent ophthalmopathy progression within 18 months defined stable Graves' hyperthyroidism. Patients aged 18 to 65 had newly diagnosed hyperthyroidism of under 2 months' duration. At least ten counts were recorded for this clonotype. What it recognizes is unknown. What was sequenced was blood. The sequence was obtained from a woman between 50 and 59 years old with Graves' hyperthyroidism.

As DNA, the CDR3 is TGCAGTGCTAGGAAGCTAGGGCATGAAAAACTGTTTTTT. Translating it yields CSARKLGHEKLFF. V gene TRBV20-1 combines with J gene TRBJ1-4; the D is unclear. The germline V gene has CDR1 DFQATT and CDR2 SNEGSKA (reference sequence). This CDR3 contains 13 residues. V was trimmed by 3 bases and J by 6 bases, leaving 11 bases between them.